The entry below gives a single T cell receptor (beta chain) sequence along with its context. This specimen includes other DNA sequences encoding the same CDR3. The sample is drawn from a study of shared clonotypes between healthy human individuals. Data came from immunoSEQ multiplex PCR; TCRdb stores just in-frame clones and leaves some out. The sample has 2,500,000 or so clones, around 94% seen once. There are 13 residues in the CDR3. From germline, CDR1 is MNHEY and CDR2 SVGAGI. The V end was cut by 6 bases, the J end by 1 base, with 10 bases between. Caucasian adults residing in Nashville, Tennessee made up all the donors.

This receptor was taken from a man aged 18 to 35 in good health. The chain carries TRBV6-5 and TRBJ2-7, with D possibly matching TRBD2 (5 bases). The sequenced sample was naive CD4+ T cells sorted from blood. Regarding subset: CD45RA+ positively selected. CDR3 coding DNA: TGTGCCAGCAGCCCCGGAGGTTCCTACGAGCAGTACTTC. Translating gives CASSPGGSYEQYF.